This T cell receptor (beta chain) was sequenced during a study of tumor-infiltrating lymphocytes in primary liver carcinoma. Germline DNA was extracted alongside blood RNA, which was obtained from unsorted whole blood. Among the patients, all had chronic HBV infection and none had been treated. Study-wide results and limits: Compared with blood, tumor repertoires held significantly more in their top 250 clones.

A note on this clonotype: Antigen specificity is unknown.

This CDR3 contains 11 residues. The V and J ends lost 9 bases and 9 bases respectively, with 12 bases between them. Germline CDR1 is SGHAT and CDR2 is FQNNGV. From about 490 ng of total RNA, TCR beta-specific cDNA was reverse-transcribed using a constant-region primer. ARM-PCR, slightly modified, supplied the TCR beta libraries through three nested multiplex PCR rounds. Both of the initial two PCR rounds ran for roughly 11 cycles and employed TRBV1-TRBV30 forward primers alongside a C-beta reverse primer. TCRdb reprocessed the multiplex PCR reads with MiXCR, giving one entry per CDR3 protein. The sample consists of 150,000 to 200,000 distinct CDR3 sequences, about 60% of them appearing once.

The sequenced sample was peripheral blood. This chain joins TRBV11-2 and TRBJ2-1; D gene uncertain. The receptor's source is a man between 40 and 49 years old with primary liver carcinoma and hepatitis B virus infection. The CDR3 loop reads CASSLQCEQFF. The CDR3 DNA follows: TGTGCCAGTAGCCTCCAGTGTGAGCAGTTCTTC.